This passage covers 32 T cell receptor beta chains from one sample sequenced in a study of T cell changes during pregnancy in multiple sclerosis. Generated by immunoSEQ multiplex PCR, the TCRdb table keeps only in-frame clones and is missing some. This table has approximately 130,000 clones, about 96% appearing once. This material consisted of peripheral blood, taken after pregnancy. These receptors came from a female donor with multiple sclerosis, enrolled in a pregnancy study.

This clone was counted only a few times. CDR3 in amino acids: CASSIYLQGTEAFF. CDR3 in DNA: TGTGCCAGTAGTATTTATCTCCAGGGCACTGAAGCTTTCTTT. The chain carries TRBV19 and TRBJ1-1; tentative D call: TRBD1 (5 bases). CDR1 is LNHDA and CDR2 is SQIVND in the germline V gene (reference sequence). The CDR3 sequence is 14 residues long. V lost 3 bases and J lost 4, with 12 bases in between.

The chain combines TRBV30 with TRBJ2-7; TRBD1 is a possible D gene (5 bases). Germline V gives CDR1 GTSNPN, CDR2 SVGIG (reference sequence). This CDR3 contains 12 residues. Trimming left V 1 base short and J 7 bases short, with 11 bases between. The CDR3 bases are TGTGCCTGGAGTGGCAAGGGGCCGGAGCAGTACTTC. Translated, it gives CAWSGKGPEQYF. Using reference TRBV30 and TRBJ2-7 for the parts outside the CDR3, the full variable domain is SQTIHQWPATLVQPVGSPLSLECTVEGTSNPNLYWYRQAAGRGLQLLFYSVGIGQISSEVPQNLSASRPQDRQFILSSKKLLLSDSGFYLCAWSGKGPEQYFGPGTRLTVT.

The DNA of the CDR3 is TGCGCCAGCAGCTTGGGACTCCGGAACACAGATACGCAGTATTTT. Its translation is CASSLGLRNTDTQYF. The chain is built from TRBV5-1 and TRBJ2-3; D remains ambiguous. CDR1 is SGHRS, CDR2 YFSETQ, per germline. V was pared by 0 bases and J by 2 bases, with 10 bases between. The CDR3 runs 15 residues.

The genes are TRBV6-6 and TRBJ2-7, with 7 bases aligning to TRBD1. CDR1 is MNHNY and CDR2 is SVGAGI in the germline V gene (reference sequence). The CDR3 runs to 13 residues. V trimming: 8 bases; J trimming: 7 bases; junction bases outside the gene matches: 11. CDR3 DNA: TGTGCCAGCTGGGCAGGGGGTGTCGTAGAGCAGTACTTC. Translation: CASWAGGVVEQYF.

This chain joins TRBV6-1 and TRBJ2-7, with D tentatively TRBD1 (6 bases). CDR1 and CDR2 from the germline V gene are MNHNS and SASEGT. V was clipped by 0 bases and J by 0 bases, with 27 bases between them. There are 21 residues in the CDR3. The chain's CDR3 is CASSEAVSGQLVKYDSYEQYF. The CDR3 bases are TGTGCCAGCAGTGAAGCAGTGAGTGGACAGCTAGTTAAGTATGACTCCTACGAGCAGTACTTC.

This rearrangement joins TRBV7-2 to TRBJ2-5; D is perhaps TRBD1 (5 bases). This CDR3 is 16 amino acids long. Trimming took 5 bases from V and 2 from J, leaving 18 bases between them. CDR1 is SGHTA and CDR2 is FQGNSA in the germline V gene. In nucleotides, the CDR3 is TGTGCCAGCAGCCCTCGAACGGACACTCTACAAGAGACCCAGTACTTC. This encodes CASSPRTDTLQETQYF.

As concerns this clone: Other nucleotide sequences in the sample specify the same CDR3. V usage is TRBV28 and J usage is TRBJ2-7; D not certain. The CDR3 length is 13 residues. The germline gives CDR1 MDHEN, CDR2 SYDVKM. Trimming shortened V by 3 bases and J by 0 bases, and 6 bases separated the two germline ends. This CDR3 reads CASSFSSSYEQYF. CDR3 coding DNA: TGTGCCAGCAGTTTTTCCAGCTCCTACGAGCAGTACTTC. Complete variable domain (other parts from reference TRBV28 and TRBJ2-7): DVKVTQSSRYLVKRTGEKVFLECVQDMDHENMFWYRQDPGLGLRLIYFSYDVKMKEKGDIPEGYSVSREKKERFSLILESASTNQTSMYLCASSFSSSYEQYFGPGTRLTVT.

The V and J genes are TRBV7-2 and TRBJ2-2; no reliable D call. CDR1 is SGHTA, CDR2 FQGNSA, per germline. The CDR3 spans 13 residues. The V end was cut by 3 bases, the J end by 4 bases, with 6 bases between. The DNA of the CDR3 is TGTGCCAGCAGCTTGAAGCTCACCGGGGAGCTGTTTTTT. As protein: CASSLKLTGELFF.

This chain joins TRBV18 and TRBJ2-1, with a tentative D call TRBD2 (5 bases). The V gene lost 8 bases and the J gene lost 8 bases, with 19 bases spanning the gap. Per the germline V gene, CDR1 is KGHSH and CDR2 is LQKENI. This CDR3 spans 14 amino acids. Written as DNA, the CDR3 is TGTGCCAGCCCGTCTGCGGGTCCAGCGGATGAGCAGTTCTTC. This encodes CASPSAGPADEQFF.

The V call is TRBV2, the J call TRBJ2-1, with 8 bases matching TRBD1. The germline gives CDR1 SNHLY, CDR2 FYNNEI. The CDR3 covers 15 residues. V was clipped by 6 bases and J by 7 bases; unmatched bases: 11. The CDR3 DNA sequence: TGTGCCAGCAGGTCGAGGGGACAGGAGGGTAATGAGCAGTTCTTC. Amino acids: CASRSRGQEGNEQFF.

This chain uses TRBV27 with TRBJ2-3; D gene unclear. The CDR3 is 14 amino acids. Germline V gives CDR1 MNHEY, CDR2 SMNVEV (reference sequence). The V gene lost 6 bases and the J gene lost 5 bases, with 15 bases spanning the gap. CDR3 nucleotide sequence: TGTGCCAGCAGCCTTACTCCTCGTGGAGATACGCAGTATTTT. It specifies CASSLTPRGDTQYF.

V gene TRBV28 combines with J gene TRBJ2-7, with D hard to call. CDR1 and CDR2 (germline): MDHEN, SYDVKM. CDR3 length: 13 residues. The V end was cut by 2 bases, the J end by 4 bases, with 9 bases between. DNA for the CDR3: TGTGCCAGCAGTTTACCGCAGGTTTACGAGCAGTACTTC. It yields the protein CASSLPQVYEQYF.

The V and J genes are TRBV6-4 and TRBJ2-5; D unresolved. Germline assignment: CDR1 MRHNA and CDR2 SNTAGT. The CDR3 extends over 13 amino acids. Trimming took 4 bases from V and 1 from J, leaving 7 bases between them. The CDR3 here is CASSGSPQETQYF. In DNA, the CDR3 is TGTGCCAGCAGTGGGAGTCCCCAAGAGACCCAGTACTTC.

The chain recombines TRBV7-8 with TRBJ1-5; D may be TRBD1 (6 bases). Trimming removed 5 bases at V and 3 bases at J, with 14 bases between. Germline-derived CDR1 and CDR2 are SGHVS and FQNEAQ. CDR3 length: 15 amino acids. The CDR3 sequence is CASSAGQLNNQPQHF. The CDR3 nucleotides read TGTGCCAGCAGCGCCGGACAGTTAAACAATCAGCCCCAGCATTTT.

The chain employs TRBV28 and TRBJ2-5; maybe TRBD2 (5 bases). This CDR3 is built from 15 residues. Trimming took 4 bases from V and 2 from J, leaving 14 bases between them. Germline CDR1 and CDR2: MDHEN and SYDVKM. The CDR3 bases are TGTGCCAGCAGTTATGATCGGACTGGTCAAGAGACCCAGTACTTC. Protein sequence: CASSYDRTGQETQYF. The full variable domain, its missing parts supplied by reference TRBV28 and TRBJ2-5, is DVKVTQSSRYLVKRTGEKVFLECVQDMDHENMFWYRQDPGLGLRLIYFSYDVKMKEKGDIPEGYSVSREKKERFSLILESASTNQTSMYLCASSYDRTGQETQYFGPGTRLLVL.

In DNA form, the CDR3 reads TGCGCCAGCAGCTTGGCCGGAGGATACAATGAAGCTTTCTTT. Protein product: CASSLAGGYNEAFF. This chain connects TRBV5-1 to TRBJ1-1, with D hard to call. The CDR3 spans 14 residues. Germline V gene sequence: CDR1 SGHRS, CDR2 YFSETQ. V was cut by 0 bases and J by 7 bases, with 13 bases left in between.

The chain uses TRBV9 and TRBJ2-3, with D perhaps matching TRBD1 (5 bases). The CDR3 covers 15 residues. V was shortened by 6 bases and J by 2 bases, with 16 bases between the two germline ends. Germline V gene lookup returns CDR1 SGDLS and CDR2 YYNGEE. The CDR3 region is CASNIEGHYTDTQYF. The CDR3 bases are TGTGCCAGCAACATCGAAGGACATTACACAGATACGCAGTATTTT.

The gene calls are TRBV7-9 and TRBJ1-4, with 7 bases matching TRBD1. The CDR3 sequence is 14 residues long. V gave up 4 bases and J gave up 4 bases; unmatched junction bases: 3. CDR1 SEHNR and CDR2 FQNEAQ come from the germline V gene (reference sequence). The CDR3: CASSSRGINEKLFF. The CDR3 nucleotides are TGTGCCAGCAGCTCCAGGGGGATTAATGAAAAACTGTTTTTT.

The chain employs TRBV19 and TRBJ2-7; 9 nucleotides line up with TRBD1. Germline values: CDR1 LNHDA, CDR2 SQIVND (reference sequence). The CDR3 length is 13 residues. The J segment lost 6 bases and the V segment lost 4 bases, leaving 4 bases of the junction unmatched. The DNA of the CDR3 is TGTGCCAGTAGTACGGGACAGGGTACCGAGCAGTACTTC. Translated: CASSTGQGTEQYF.

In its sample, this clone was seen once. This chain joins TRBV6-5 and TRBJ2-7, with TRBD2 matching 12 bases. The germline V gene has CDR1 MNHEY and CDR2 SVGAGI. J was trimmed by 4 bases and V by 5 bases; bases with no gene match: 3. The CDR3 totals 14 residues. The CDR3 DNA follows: TGTGCCAGCAGTCAAGGACTAGCGGGGTACGAGCAGTACTTC. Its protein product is CASSQGLAGYEQYF.

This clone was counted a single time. CDR3 sequence reads: CASSTKSGSYEQYF. The CDR3 DNA follows: TGTGCCAGTAGTACCAAAAGCGGGTCCTACGAGCAGTACTTC. The chain recombines TRBV19 with TRBJ2-7; weak D call: TRBD2 (6 bases). The germline V gene has CDR1 LNHDA and CDR2 SQIVND (reference sequence). Deletions cut 4 bases from V and 1 base from J, with 11 bases between. The length of the CDR3 is 14 residues.

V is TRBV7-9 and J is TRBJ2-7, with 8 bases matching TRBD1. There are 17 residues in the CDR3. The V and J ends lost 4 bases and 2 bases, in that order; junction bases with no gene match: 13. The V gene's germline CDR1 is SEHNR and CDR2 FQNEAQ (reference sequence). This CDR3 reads CASSYGQGRVPTYEQYF. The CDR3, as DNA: TGTGCCAGCAGCTACGGACAGGGTCGGGTTCCAACCTACGAGCAGTACTTC.

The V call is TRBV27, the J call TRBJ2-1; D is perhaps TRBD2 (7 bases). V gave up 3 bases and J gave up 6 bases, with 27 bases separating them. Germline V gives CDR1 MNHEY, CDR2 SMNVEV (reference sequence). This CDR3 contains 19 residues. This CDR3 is CASSFRGRRGDRGGNEQFF. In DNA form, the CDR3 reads TGTGCCAGCAGTTTCCGCGGGAGAAGGGGTGACCGAGGGGGCAATGAGCAGTTCTTC.

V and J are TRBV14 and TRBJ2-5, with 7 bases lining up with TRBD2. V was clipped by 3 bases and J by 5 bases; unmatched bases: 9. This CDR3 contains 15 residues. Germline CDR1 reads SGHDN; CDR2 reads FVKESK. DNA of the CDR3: TGTGCCAGCAGCCAGTTCACTAGCGCGGGGGAGACCCAGTACTTC. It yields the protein CASSQFTSAGETQYF.

CDR3 sequence reads: CASSQQGTGWDAFF. The CDR3 region has the DNA TGTGCCAGCAGCCAACAAGGAACAGGGTGGGATGCGTTCTTC. The J gene is TRBJ2-1, the V gene TRBV14, with D possibly matching TRBD1 (6 bases). The CDR3 loop spans 14 amino acids. The V gene lost 2 bases and the J gene lost 15 bases, with 20 bases spanning the gap. In germline, CDR1 is SGHDN, CDR2 FVKESK.

Written as DNA, the CDR3 is TGTGCCAGCAGCTTAGGGCTTTCGAACACCGGGGAGCTGTTTTTT. Protein: CASSLGLSNTGELFF. V and J are TRBV11-2 and TRBJ2-2; D gene ambiguous. The length of the CDR3 is 15 residues. Trimming shortened V by 1 base and J by 0 bases, and 6 bases separated the two germline ends. Germline CDR1 SGHAT, CDR2 FQNNGV.

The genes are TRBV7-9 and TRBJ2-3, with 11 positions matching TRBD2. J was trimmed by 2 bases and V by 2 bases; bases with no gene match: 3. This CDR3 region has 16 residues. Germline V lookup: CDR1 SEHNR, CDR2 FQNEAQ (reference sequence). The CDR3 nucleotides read TGTGCCAGCAGCTTACTAGCGGGAGGATTCACAGATACGCAGTATTTT. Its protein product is CASSLLAGGFTDTQYF.

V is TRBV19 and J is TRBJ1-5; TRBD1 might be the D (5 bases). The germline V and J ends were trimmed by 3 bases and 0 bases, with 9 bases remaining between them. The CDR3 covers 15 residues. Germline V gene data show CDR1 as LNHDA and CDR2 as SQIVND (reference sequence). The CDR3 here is CASSMETGSNQPQHF. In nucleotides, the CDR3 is TGTGCCAGTAGTATGGAAACAGGTAGCAATCAGCCCCAGCATTTT.

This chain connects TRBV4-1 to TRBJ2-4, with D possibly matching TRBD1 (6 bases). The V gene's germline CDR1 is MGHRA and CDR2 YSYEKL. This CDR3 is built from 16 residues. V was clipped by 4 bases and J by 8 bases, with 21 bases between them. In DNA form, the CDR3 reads TGCGCCAGCAGCCCTTTGGTGGACAGCCGGGCAGACATTCAGTACTTC. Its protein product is CASSPLVDSRADIQYF.

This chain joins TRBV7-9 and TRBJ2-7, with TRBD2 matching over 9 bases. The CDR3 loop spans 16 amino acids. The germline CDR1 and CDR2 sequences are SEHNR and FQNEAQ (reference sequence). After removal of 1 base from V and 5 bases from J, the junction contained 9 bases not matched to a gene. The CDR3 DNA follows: TGTGCCAGCAGCTTAGGTTTGGCGGGAGGGGGAAACGAGCAGTACTTC. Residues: CASSLGLAGGGNEQYF.

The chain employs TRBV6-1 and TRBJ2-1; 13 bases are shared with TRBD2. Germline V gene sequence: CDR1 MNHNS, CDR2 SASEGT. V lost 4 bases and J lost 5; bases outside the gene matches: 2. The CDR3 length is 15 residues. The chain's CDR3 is CASSAGLAGHNEQFF. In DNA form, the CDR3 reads TGTGCCAGCAGTGCGGGACTAGCGGGGCACAATGAGCAGTTCTTC.

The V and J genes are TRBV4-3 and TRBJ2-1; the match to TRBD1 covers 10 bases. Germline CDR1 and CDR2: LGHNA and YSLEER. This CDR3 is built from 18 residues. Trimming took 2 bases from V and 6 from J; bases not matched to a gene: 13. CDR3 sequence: CASSQFPGQGMGGNEQFF. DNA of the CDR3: TGCGCCAGCAGCCAATTTCCGGGACAGGGGATGGGAGGCAATGAGCAGTTCTTC.